This T cell receptor beta chain is from a study of blood T cell repertoires in COVID-19. Study-wide context: From T cells, B-cell-depleted T cells, or PBMCs came the material, which was cDNA or gDNA.

As handled by the study authors: Reference gene primer amplification gave nucleated cell count estimates. Sequenced by immunoSEQ multiplex PCR; TCRdb stores in-frame clones only, minus some. V and J calls and clone size are those listed in that table; D and trimming were worked out from the DNA. The sample lists 300,000 to 400,000 clones; 88% were seen once. CDR3 length: 17 residues. V lost 3 bases and J lost 2; bases outside the gene matches: 10. Germline loops: CDR1 SNHLY, CDR2 FYNNEI. Patients in Seattle were enrolled during active infection, then followed longitudinally. The clonotype comes from a woman in her twenties or thirties with COVID-19, enrolled during active disease. The specimen was peripheral blood. The chain combines TRBV2 with TRBJ2-5; 9 bases match TRBD2. The CDR3 DNA sequence: TGTGCCAGCAGTGATACAAGGAGCGGGGGGATTCAAGAGACCCAGTACTTC. It encodes CASSDTRSGGIQETQYF.